The rows below give T cell receptor beta chains drawn from one sample of a study of cytomegalovirus exposure and HLA in healthy donors. The assay was immunoSEQ multiplex PCR, and TCRdb's table has in-frame clones only and misses some. The sample table includes about 150,000 clones. The sequencing input was PBMCs. All receptors come from a woman aged 50 to 60 in good health and CMV-seronegative. Both conserved end residues are part of each CDR3. D genes are given only for firm matches.

J gene	V gene	D gene	CDR3 protein	CDR3 DNA
TRBJ1-2	TRBV5-4	TRBD1	CASSSPQGSDYGYTF	TGTGCCAGCAGCTCGCCACAGGGGTCGGACTATGGCTACACCTTC
TRBJ2-5	TRBV5-1	TRBD2	CASSPLAGVEETQYF	TGCGCCAGCAGCCCCTTGGCGGGAGTTGAAGAGACCCAGTACTTC
TRBJ2-3	TRBV9	-	CASSPDGESTDTQYF	TGTGCCAGCAGCCCGGACGGGGAGAGCACAGATACGCAGTATTTT
TRBJ1-2	TRBV18	TRBD1	CASSPSQGEVSGYTF	TGTGCCAGCTCACCCTCGCAGGGGGAGGTTTCTGGCTACACCTTC
TRBJ1-6	TRBV19	TRBD1	CASKDMIQGNSPLHF	TGTGCCAGTAAGGATATGATACAGGGGAATTCACCCCTCCACTTT
TRBJ1-6	TRBV5-1	-	CASSREYNSPLHF	TGCGCCAGCAGCCGAGAGTATAATTCACCCCTCCACTTT
TRBJ2-7	TRBV6-1	TRBD1	CASSVDRDIYEQYF	TGTGCCAGCAGTGTTGACAGGGACATCTACGAGCAGTACTTC
TRBJ2-7	TRBV28	TRBD1	CASSNLDRARGEQYF	TGTGCCAGCTCGAACCTTGACAGGGCCCGTGGCGAGCAGTACTTC
TRBJ2-2	TRBV5-4	-	CASSLGANTGELFF	TGTGCCAGCAGCTTGGGAGCTAACACCGGGGAGCTGTTTTTT
TRBJ2-5	TRBV13	TRBD2	CASSFLGLAGVQETQYF	TGTGCCAGCAGCTTCCTTGGACTAGCGGGGGTACAAGAGACCCAGTACTTC
TRBJ2-3	TRBV7-2	TRBD1	CASSPGQGTDTQYF	TGTGCCAGCAGCCCAGGACAGGGCACAGATACGCAGTATTTT
TRBJ2-7	TRBV7-2	-	CASSLHGLTTLGEQYF	TGTGCCAGCAGCCTACACGGGTTAACCACGCTCGGCGAGCAGTACTTC
TRBJ2-1	TRBV10-3	-	CAISDTRGSSYNEQFF	TGTGCCATCAGTGACACACGGGGGAGCTCCTACAATGAGCAGTTCTTC
TRBJ1-3	TRBV9	-	CASSVGAISGNTIYF	TGTGCCAGCAGCGTAGGGGCGATCTCTGGAAACACCATATATTTT
TRBJ1-6	TRBV7-9	-	CASSLVAGGYNSPLHF	TGTGCCAGCAGCTTAGTCGCGGGGGGTTATAATTCACCCCTCCACTTT
TRBJ1-1	TRBV6-1	-	CASSAVRADTEAFF	TGTGCCAGCAGTGCCGTCAGGGCTGACACTGAAGCTTTCTTT
TRBJ1-5	TRBV7-3	TRBD1	CASSPPRQGVWQPQHF	TGTGCCAGCAGCCCCCCCAGGCAGGGGGTTTGGCAGCCCCAGCATTTT
TRBJ1-1	TRBV7-9	TRBD1	CASNRDRDTEAFF	TGTGCCAGCAATAGGGACAGGGACACTGAAGCTTTCTTT
TRBJ1-2	TRBV6-5	-	CASSYSRANYGYTF	TGTGCCAGCAGTTACTCGAGGGCGAACTATGGCTACACCTTC
TRBJ2-7	TRBV28	TRBD1	CASRERQGASEQYF	TGTGCCAGCAGAGAACGACAGGGTGCGAGCGAGCAGTACTTC
TRBJ1-1	TRBV5-6	TRBD1	CASSHPGGAGTEAFF	TGTGCCAGCAGCCACCCAGGGGGCGCGGGCACTGAAGCTTTCTTT
TRBJ2-1	TRBV7-3	TRBD1	CASSLGPGDSSYNEQFF	TGTGCCAGCAGCTTAGGACCCGGGGACAGCTCCTACAATGAGCAGTTCTTC
TRBJ1-2	TRBV6-6	TRBD1	CASSPRGTGNNYGYTF	TGTGCCAGCAGTCCCCGAGGGACAGGGAATAACTATGGCTACACCTTC
TRBJ1-1	TRBV28	TRBD1	CASSPQTGMNTEAFF	TGTGCCAGCAGTCCCCAGACAGGGATGAACACTGAAGCTTTCTTT